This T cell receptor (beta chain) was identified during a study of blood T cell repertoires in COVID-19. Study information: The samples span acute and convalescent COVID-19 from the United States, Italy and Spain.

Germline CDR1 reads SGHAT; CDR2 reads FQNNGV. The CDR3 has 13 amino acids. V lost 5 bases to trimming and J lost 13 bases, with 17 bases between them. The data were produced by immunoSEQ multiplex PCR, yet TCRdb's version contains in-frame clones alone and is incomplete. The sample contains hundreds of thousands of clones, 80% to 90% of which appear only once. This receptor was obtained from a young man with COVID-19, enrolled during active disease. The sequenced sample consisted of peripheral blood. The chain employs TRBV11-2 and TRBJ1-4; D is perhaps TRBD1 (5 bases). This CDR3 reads CASSLSSSGGLFF. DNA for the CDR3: TGTGCCAGCAGCCTGAGCAGTTCCGGGGGACTGTTTTTT. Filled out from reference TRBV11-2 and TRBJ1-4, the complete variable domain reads EAGVAQSPRYKIIEKRQSVAFWCNPISGHATLYWYQQILGQGPKLLIQFQNNGVVDDSQLPKDRFSAERLKGVDSTLKIQPAKLEDSAVYLCASSLSSSGGLFFGSGTQLSVL.